This TCR beta chain was sequenced during a study of cytomegalovirus exposure and HLA in healthy donors. In the PCR, 60 Vbeta and 13 Jbeta primers were used. Assay: immunoSEQ multiplex PCR; the TCRdb copy retains only in-frame clones and omits some. Here the sample spans around 140,000 clones, 75% to 85% being singletons. Germline CDR1 WSHSY, CDR2 SAAADI. V lost 1 base and J 0 bases, leaving 7 bases between the germline ends. The CDR3 is 14 amino acids. What was sequenced was PBMCs. This TCR came from a woman aged 40 to 49 in good health and CMV-seropositive. This rearrangement joins TRBV10-2 to TRBJ2-7, with D unresolved. The CDR3 region is CASSEWAISYEQYF. Written as DNA, the CDR3 is TGCGCCAGCAGTGAGTGGGCCATCTCCTACGAGCAGTACTTC.